This record looks at one T cell receptor (beta chain) sequence and its context. This entry is derived from a study of cytomegalovirus exposure and HLA in healthy donors. V was pared by 8 bases and J by 7 bases, with 18 bases between. From germline, CDR1 is MNHNY and CDR2 SVGAGI (reference sequence). There are 14 residues in the CDR3. PCR amplification relied on 60 Vbeta primers (plus 13 Jbeta primers). The method was immunoSEQ multiplex PCR; TCRdb's version includes in-frame clones alone and lacks a portion of them. Altogether roughly 180,000 clones are present, approximately 83% being singletons, with the ten largest covering approximately 1.2%.

The chain links TRBV6-6 to TRBJ1-5; D ambiguous. This TCR derives from a boy between 2 and 10 years old in good health and CMV-seronegative. Sequenced: PBMCs. The CDR3 protein is CASEDGQPGQPQHF. CDR3 nucleotide sequence: TGTGCCAGCGAGGACGGCCAGCCGGGGCAGCCCCAGCATTTT.